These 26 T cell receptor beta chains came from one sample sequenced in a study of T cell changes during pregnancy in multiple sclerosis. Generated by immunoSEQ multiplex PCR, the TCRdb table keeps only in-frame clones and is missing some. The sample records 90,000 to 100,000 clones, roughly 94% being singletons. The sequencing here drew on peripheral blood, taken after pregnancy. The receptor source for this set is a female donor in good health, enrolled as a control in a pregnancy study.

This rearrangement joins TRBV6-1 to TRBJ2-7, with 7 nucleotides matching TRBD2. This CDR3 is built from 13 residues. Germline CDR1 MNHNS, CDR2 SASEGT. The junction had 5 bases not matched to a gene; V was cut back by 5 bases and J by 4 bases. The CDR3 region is CASSMTSRYEQYF. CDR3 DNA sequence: TGTGCCAGCAGTATGACTAGCAGGTACGAGCAGTACTTC.

The chain's CDR3 is CASRRTGGNLDGYTF. The CDR3 nucleotides are TGTGCCAGCAGACGTACAGGGGGCAATTTGGATGGCTACACCTTC. V usage is TRBV11-2 and J usage is TRBJ1-2; 9 bases are shared with TRBD1. The CDR3 is made up of 15 amino acids. Germline V lookup: CDR1 SGHAT, CDR2 FQNNGV. With 6 bases clipped from V and 6 bases from J, the junction kept 11 bases outside the gene matches.

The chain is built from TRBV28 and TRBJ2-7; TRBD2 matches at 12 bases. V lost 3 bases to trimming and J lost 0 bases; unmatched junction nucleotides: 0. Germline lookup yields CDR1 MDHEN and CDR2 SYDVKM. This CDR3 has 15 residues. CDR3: CASSLTSGGSYEQYF. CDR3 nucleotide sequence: TGTGCCAGCAGTTTGACTAGCGGGGGCTCCTACGAGCAGTACTTC.

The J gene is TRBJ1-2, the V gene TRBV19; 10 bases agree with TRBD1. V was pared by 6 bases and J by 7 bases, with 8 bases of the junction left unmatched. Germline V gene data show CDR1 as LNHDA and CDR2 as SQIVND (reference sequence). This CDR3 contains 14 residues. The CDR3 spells CASRVPGQGSGYTF. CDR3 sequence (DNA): TGTGCCAGTAGGGTACCGGGACAGGGGTCTGGCTACACCTTC.

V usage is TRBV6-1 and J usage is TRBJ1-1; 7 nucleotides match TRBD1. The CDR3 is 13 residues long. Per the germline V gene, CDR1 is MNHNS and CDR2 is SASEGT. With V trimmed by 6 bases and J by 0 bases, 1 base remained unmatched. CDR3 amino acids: CASRGQLNTEAFF. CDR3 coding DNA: TGTGCCAGCAGGGGACAGTTGAACACTGAAGCTTTCTTT.

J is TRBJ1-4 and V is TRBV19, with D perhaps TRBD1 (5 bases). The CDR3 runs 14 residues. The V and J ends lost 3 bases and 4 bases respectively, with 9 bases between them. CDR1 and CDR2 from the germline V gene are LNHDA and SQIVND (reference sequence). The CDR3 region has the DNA TGTGCCAGTAGTATGGGGCAGGGTAATGAAAAACTGTTTTTT. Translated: CASSMGQGNEKLFF.

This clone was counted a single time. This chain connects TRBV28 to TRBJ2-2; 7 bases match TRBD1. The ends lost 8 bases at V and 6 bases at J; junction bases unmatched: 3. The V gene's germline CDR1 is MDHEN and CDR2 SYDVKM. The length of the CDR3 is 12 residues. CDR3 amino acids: CASGQEAGELFF. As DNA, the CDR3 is TGTGCCAGCGGACAGGAAGCCGGGGAGCTGTTTTTT.

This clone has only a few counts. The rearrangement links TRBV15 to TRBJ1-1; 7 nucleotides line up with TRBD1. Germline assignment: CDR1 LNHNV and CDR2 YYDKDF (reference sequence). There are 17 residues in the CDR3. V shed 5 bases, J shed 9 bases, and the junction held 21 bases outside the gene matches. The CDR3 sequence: CATSSLLIQGVEVKAFF. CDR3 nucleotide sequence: TGTGCCACCAGCTCTTTGCTCATTCAGGGGGTGGAAGTTAAAGCTTTCTTT.

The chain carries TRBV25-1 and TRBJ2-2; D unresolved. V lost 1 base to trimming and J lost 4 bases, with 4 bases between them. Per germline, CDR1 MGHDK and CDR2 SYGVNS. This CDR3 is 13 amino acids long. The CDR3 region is CASSESSTGELFF. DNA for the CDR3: TGTGCCAGCAGTGAATCGTCCACCGGGGAGCTGTTTTTT.

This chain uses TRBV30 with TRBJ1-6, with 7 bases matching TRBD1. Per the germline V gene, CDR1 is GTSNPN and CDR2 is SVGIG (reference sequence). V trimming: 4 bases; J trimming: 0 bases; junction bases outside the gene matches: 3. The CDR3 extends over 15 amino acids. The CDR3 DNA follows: TGTGCCTGGACAGGGGACAGCTCCTATAATTCACCCCTCCACTTT. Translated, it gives CAWTGDSSYNSPLHF.

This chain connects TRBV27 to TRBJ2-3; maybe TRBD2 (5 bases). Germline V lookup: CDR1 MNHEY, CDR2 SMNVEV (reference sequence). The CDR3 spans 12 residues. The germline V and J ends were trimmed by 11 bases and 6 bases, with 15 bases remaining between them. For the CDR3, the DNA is TGTGCCGCGCGCGGGCTATCGGATACGCAGTATTTT. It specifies CAARGLSDTQYF.

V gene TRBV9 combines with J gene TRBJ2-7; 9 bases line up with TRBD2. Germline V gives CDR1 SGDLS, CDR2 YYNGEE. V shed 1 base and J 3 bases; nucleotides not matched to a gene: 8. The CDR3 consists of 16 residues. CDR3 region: CASSVSSGGTYYEQYF. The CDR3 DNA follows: TGTGCCAGCAGCGTATCCAGCGGGGGGACTTACTACGAGCAGTACTTC. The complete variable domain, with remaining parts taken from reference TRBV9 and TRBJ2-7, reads DSGVTQTPKHLITATGQRVTLRCSPRSGDLSVYWYQQSLDQGLQFLIQYYNGEERAKGNILERFSAQQFPDLHSELNLSSLELGDSALYFCASSVSSGGTYYEQYFGPGTRLTVT.

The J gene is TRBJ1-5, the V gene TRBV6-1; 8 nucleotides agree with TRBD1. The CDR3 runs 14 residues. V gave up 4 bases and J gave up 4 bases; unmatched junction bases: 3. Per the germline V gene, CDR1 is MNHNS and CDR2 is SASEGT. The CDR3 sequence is CASSATGGNQPQHF. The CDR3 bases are TGTGCCAGCAGTGCCACAGGGGGGAATCAGCCCCAGCATTTT.

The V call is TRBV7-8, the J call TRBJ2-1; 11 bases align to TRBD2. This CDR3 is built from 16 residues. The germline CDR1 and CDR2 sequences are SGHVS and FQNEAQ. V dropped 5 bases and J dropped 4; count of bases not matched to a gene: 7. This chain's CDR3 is CASSPGSSGGYNEQFF. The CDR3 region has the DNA TGTGCCAGCAGCCCTGGGTCTAGCGGGGGGTACAATGAGCAGTTCTTC.

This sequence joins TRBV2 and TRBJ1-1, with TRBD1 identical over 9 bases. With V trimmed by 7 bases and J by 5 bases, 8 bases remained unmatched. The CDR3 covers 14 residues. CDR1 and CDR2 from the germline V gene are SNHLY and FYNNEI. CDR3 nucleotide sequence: TGTGCCAGCATCCAAGGGACAGGGAAGACTGAAGCTTTCTTT. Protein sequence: CASIQGTGKTEAFF. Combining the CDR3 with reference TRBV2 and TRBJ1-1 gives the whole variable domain EPEVTQTPSHQVTQMGQEVILRCVPISNHLYFYWYRQILGQKVEFLVSFYNNEISEKSEIFDDQFSVERPDGSNFTLKIRSTKLEDSAMYFCASIQGTGKTEAFFGQGTRLTVV.

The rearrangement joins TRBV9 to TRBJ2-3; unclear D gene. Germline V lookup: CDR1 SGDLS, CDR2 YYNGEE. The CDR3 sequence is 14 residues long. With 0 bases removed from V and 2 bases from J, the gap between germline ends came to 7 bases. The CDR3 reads CASSVGGTTDTQYF. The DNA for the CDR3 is TGTGCCAGCAGCGTAGGCGGTACCACAGATACGCAGTATTTT.

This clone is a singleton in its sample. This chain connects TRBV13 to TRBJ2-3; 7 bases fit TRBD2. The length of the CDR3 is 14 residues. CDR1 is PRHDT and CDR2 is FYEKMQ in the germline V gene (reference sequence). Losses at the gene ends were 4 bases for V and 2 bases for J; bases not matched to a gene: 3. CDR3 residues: CASSSSGPTDTQYF. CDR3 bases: TGTGCCAGCAGCTCTAGCGGTCCCACAGATACGCAGTATTTT.

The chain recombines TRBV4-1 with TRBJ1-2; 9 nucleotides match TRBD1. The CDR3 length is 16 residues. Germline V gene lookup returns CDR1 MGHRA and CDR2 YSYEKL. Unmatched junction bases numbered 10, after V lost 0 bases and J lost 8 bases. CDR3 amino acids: CASSQDSGTGRVGYTF. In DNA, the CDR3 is TGCGCCAGCAGCCAAGATTCCGGGACAGGGAGGGTGGGCTACACCTTC.

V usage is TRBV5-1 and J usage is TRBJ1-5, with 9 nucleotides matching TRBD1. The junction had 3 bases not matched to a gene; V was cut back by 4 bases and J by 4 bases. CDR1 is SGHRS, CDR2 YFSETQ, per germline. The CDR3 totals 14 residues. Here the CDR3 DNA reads TGCGCCAGCAGCATCGGACAGGGGAATCAGCCCCAGCATTTT. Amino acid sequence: CASSIGQGNQPQHF.

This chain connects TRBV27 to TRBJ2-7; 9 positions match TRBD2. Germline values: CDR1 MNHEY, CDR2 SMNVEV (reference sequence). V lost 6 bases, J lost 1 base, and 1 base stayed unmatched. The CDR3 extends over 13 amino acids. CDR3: CASRLAGSYEQYF. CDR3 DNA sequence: TGTGCCAGCAGACTAGCGGGTTCCTACGAGCAGTACTTC.

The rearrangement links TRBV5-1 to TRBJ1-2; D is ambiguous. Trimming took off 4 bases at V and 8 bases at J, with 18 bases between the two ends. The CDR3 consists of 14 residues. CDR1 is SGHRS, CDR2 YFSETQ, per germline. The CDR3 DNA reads TGCGCCAGCAGCGCCGCAGCGGCCCAAAAGGGCTACACCTTC. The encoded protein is CASSAAAAQKGYTF. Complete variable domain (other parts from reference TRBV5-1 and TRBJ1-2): KAGVTQTPRYLIKTRGQQVTLSCSPISGHRSVSWYQQTPGQGLQFLFEYFSETQRNKGNFPGRFSGRQFSNSRSEMNVSTLELGDSALYLCASSAAAAQKGYTFGSGTRLTVV.

The CDR3 loop reads CASSESTGANTEAFF. In DNA, the CDR3 is TGTGCCAGCAGTGAATCTACAGGGGCTAACACTGAAGCTTTCTTT. J is TRBJ1-1 and V is TRBV6-4; 7 nucleotides agree with TRBD1. CDR3 length: 15 residues. Germline V CDR1 and CDR2: MRHNA, SNTAGT. V gave up 3 bases and J gave up 2 bases; unmatched junction bases: 6.

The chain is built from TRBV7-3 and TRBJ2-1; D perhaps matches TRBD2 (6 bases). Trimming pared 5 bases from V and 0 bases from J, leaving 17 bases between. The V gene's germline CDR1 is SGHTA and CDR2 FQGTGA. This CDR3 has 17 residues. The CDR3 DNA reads TGTGCCAGCAGCCCGAATGGGGGGTCAAACTCCTACAATGAGCAGTTCTTC. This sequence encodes CASSPNGGSNSYNEQFF.

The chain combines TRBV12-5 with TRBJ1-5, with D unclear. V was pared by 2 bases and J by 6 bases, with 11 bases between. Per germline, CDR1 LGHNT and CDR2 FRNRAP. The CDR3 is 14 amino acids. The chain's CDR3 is CASGLTGSGQPQHF. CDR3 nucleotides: TGTGCTAGTGGTTTGACGGGGTCGGGTCAGCCCCAGCATTTT.

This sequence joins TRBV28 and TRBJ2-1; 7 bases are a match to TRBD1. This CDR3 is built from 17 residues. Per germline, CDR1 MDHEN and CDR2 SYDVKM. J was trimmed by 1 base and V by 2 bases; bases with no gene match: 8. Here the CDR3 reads CASSLVGRGFSYNEQFF. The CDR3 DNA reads TGTGCCAGCAGTTTAGTAGGCAGGGGGTTTTCCTACAATGAGCAGTTCTTC.

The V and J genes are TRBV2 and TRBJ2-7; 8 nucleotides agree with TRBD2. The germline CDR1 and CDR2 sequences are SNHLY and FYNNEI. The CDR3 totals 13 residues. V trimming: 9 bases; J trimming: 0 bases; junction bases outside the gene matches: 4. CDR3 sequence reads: CASAGGNSYEQYF. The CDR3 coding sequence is TGTGCCAGTGCGGGGGGAAACTCCTACGAGCAGTACTTC.